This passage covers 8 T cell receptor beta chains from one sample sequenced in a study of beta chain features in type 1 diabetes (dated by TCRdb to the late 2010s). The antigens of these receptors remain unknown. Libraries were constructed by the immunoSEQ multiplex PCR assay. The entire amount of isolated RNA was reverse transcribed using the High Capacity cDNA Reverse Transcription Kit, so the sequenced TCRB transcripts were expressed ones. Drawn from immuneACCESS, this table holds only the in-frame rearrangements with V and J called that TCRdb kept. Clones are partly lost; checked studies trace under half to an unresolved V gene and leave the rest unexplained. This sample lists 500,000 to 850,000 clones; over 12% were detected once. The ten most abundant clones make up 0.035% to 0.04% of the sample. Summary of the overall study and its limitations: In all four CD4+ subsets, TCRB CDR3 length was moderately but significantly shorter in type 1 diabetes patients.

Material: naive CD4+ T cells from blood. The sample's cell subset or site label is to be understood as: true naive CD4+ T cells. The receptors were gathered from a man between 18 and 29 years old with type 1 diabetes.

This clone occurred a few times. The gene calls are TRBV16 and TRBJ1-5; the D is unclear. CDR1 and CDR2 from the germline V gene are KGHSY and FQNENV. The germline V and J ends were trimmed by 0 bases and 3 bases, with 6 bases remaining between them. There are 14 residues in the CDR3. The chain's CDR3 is CASSQSTSNQPQHF. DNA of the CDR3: TGTGCCAGCAGCCAATCGACGTCCAATCAGCCCCAGCATTTT.

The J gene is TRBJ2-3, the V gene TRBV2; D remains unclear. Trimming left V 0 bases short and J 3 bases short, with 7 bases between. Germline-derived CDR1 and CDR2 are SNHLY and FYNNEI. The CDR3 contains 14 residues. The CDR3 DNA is TGTGCCAGCAGTGAAGCGGCGATTACAGATACGCAGTATTTT. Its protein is CASSEAAITDTQYF.

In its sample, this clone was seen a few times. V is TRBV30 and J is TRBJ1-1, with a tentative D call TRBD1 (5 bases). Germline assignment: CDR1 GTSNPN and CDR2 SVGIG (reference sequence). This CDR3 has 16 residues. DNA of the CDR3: TGTGCGATGGAAGGCCCTGACGGGGGTCCGGCCACTGAAGCTTTCTTT. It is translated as CAMEGPDGGPATEAFF. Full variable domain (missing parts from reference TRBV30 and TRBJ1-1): SQTIHQWPATLVQPVGSPLSLECTVEGTSNPNLYWYRQAAGRGLQLLFYSVGIGQISSEVPQNLSASRPQDRQFILSSKKLLLSDSGFYLCAMEGPDGGPATEAFFGQGTRLTVV.

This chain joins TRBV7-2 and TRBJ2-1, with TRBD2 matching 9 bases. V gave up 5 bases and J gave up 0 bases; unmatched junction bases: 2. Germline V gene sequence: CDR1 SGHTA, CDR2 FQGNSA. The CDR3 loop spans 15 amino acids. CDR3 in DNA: TGTGCCAGCAGCAAGGGACTAGCCTCCTACAATGAGCAGTTCTTC. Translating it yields CASSKGLASYNEQFF.

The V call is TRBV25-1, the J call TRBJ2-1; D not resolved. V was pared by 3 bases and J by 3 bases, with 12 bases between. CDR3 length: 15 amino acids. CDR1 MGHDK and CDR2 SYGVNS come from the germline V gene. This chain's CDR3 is CASSDRQAYYNEQFF. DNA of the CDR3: TGTGCCAGCAGTGACCGGCAGGCCTACTACAATGAGCAGTTCTTC.

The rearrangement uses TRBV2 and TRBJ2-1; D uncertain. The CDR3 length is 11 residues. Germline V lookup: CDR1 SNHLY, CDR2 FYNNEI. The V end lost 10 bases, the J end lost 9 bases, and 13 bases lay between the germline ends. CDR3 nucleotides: TGTGCCACTGATCAGAGTCCTGAGCAGTTCTTC. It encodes CATDQSPEQFF.

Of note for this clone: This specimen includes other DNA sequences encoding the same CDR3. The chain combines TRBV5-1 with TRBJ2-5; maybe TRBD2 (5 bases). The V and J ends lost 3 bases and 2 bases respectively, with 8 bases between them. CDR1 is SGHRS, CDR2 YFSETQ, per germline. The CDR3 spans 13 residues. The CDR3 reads CASSSGLQETQYF. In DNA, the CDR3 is TGCGCCAGCAGCTCAGGACTGCAAGAGACCCAGTACTTC.

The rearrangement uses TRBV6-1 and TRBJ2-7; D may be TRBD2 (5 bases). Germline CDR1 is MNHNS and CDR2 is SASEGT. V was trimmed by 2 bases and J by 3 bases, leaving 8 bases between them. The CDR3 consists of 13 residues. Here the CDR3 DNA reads TGTGCCAGCAGTGAAAACGGGATCTACGAGCAGTACTTC. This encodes CASSENGIYEQYF.